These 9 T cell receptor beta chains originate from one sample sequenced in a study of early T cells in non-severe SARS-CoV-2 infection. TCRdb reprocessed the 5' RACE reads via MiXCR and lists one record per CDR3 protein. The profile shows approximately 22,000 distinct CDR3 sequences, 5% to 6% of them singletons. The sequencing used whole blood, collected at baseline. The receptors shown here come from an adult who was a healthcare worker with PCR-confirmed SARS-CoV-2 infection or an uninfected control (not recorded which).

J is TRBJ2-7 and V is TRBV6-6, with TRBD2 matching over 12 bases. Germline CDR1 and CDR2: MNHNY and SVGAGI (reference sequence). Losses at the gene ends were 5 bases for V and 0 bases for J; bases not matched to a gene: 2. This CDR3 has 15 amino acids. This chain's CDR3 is CASSGLAGSSYEQYF. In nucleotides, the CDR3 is TGTGCCAGCAGTGGACTAGCGGGGAGCTCCTACGAGCAGTACTTC.

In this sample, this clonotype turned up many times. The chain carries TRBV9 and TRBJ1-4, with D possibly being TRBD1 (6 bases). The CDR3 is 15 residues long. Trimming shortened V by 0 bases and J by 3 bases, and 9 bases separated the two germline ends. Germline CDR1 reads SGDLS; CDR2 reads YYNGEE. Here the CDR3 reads CASSVEGVSNEKLFF. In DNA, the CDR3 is TGTGCCAGCAGCGTAGAGGGGGTATCTAATGAAAAACTGTTTTTT.

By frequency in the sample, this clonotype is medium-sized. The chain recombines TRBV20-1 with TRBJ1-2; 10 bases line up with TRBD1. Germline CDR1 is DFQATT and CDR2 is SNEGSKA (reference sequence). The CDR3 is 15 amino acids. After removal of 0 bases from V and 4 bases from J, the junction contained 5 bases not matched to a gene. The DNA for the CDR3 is TGCAGTGCTAGAGATTCGGGACAGGGGATCTATGGCTACACCTTC. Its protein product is CSARDSGQGIYGYTF.

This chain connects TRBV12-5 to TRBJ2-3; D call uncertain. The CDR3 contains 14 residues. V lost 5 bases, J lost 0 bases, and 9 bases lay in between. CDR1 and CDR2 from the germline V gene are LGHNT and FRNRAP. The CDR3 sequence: CASGRDVSTDTQYF. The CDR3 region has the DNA TGTGCTAGTGGTCGAGACGTTAGCACAGATACGCAGTATTTT.

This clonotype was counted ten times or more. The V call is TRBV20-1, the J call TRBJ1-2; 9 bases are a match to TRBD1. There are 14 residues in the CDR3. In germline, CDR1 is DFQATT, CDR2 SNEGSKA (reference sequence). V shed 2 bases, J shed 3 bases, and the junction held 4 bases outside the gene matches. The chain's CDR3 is CSARLQGADYGYTF. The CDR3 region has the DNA TGCAGTGCTAGATTACAGGGGGCAGACTATGGCTACACCTTC.

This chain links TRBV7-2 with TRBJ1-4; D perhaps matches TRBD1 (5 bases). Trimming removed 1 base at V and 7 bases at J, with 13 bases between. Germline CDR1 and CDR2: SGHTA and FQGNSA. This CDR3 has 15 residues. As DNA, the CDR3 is TGTGCCAGCAGCTTAGAGATTGACAGTGCTGAAAAACTGTTTTTT. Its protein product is CASSLEIDSAEKLFF. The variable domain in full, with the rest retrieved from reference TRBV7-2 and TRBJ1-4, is GAGVSQSPSNKVTEKGKDVELRCDPISGHTALYWYRQSLGQGLEFLIYFQGNSAPDKSGLPSDRFSAERTGGSVSTLTIQRTQQEDSAVYLCASSLEIDSAEKLFFGSGTQLSVL.

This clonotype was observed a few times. The CDR3 DNA reads TGTGCCAGTAGGATACAACAAGGGGTCTCTGGAAACACCATATATTTT. Amino acids: CASRIQQGVSGNTIYF. V usage is TRBV19 and J usage is TRBJ1-3; tentative D call: TRBD1 (5 bases). Trimming took 6 bases from V and 0 from J, leaving 15 bases between them. The CDR3 runs to 16 residues. Germline CDR1 LNHDA, CDR2 SQIVND (reference sequence). The entire variable domain, with the rest obtained from reference TRBV19 and TRBJ1-3, is as follows: DGGITQSPKYLFRKEGQNVTLSCEQNLNHDAMYWYRQDPGQGLRLIYYSQIVNDFQKGDIAEGYSVSREKKESFPLTVTSAQKNPTAFYLCASRIQQGVSGNTIYFGEGSWLTVV.

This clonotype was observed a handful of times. The CDR3 loop is CASSLQGARAEAFF. CDR3 nucleotides: TGTGCCAGCAGCTTACAGGGGGCGCGTGCTGAAGCTTTCTTT. The chain joins TRBV7-2 to TRBJ1-1; 8 bases match TRBD1. J lost 6 bases, V lost 2 bases, and 5 bases had no gene match. The CDR3 is made up of 14 amino acids. Germline V CDR1 and CDR2: SGHTA, FQGNSA.

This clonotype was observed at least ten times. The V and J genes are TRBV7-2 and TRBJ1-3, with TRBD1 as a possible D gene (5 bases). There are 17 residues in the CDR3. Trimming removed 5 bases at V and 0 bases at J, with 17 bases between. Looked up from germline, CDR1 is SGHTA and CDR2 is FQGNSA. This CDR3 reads CASSRSGAANSGNTIYF. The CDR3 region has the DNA TGTGCCAGCAGCCGGAGCGGGGCGGCTAACTCTGGAAACACCATATATTTT. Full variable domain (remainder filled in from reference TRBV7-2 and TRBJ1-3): GAGVSQSPSNKVTEKGKDVELRCDPISGHTALYWYRQSLGQGLEFLIYFQGNSAPDKSGLPSDRFSAERTGGSVSTLTIQRTQQEDSAVYLCASSRSGAANSGNTIYFGEGSWLTVV.